The 28 T cell receptor beta chains given below trace back to one sample, sequenced in a study of cytomegalovirus exposure and HLA in healthy donors. 13 Jbeta primers and 60 Vbeta primers were used for the PCR. Method: immunoSEQ multiplex PCR; TCRdb's copy keeps in-frame clones and lacks some. Of about 170,000 clones detected, around four fifths appear once; the ten largest clones hold about 4.9%. Source material: PBMCs. The origin of the receptors is a girl aged 10 to 17 in good health and CMV-seropositive.

This chain joins TRBV9 and TRBJ2-7; 10 bases agree with TRBD1. Trimming cost V 0 bases and J 2 bases; bases outside gene matches: 5. The CDR3 is 16 amino acids. In germline, CDR1 is SGDLS, CDR2 YYNGEE. The CDR3 loop reads CASSVGGTGAAYEQYF. In DNA form, the CDR3 reads TGTGCCAGCAGCGTAGGGGGGACAGGGGCAGCCTACGAGCAGTACTTC.

The chain uses TRBV6-1 and TRBJ1-1; the D gene is possibly TRBD1 (5 bases). The CDR3 contains 13 residues. The germline CDR1 and CDR2 sequences are MNHNS and SASEGT. Trimming cost V 7 bases and J 0 bases, with 9 bases left between them. The CDR3 reads CASKEGLNTEAFF. CDR3 sequence (DNA): TGTGCCAGCAAGGAGGGGTTGAACACTGAAGCTTTCTTT.

The rearrangement links TRBV25-1 to TRBJ1-6, with 9 positions matching TRBD1. Looked up from germline, CDR1 is MGHDK and CDR2 is SYGVNS. The J segment lost 9 bases and the V segment lost 4 bases, leaving 7 bases of the junction unmatched. This CDR3 has 15 residues. Here the CDR3 DNA reads TGTGCCAGCAGTGTCTGGGACAGGGAAAGTTCACCCCTCCACTTT. Amino acids: CASSVWDRESSPLHF.

V gene TRBV25-1 combines with J gene TRBJ2-3; TRBD2 aligns across 10 bases. V shed 3 bases and J 0 bases; nucleotides not matched to a gene: 6. Germline-derived CDR1 and CDR2 are MGHDK and SYGVNS. This CDR3 has 17 amino acids. CDR3 nucleotides: TGTGCCAGCAGTGAGGCTACTAGCGGGACAAGCACAGATACGCAGTATTTT. Amino acid sequence: CASSEATSGTSTDTQYF.

CDR3 in DNA: TGTGCCACCCGGGACAGCCGTTTCTCCTACGAGCAGTACTTC. This sequence encodes CATRDSRFSYEQYF. The V gene is TRBV19, the J gene TRBJ2-7; the match to TRBD1 covers 7 bases. The germline V gene encodes CDR1 LNHDA and CDR2 SQIVND (reference sequence). J was trimmed by 0 bases and V by 10 bases; bases with no gene match: 9. The CDR3 consists of 14 residues.

The chain uses TRBV2 and TRBJ1-2; 8 bases agree with TRBD1. V dropped 10 bases and J dropped 4; count of bases not matched to a gene: 8. The CDR3 contains 13 residues. Per germline, CDR1 SNHLY and CDR2 FYNNEI. This CDR3 reads CANPQGVSYGYTF. CDR3 in DNA: TGTGCCAACCCACAGGGGGTTAGCTATGGCTACACCTTC.

This chain uses TRBV7-2 with TRBJ1-1; 9 bases are shared with TRBD1. The CDR3 has 16 amino acids. Germline V gene data show CDR1 as SGHTA and CDR2 as FQGNSA. V trimming: 5 bases; J trimming: 4 bases; junction bases outside the gene matches: 11. CDR3 region: CASSPTGGSGATEAFF. DNA of the CDR3: TGTGCCAGCAGCCCCACAGGGGGCTCAGGAGCCACTGAAGCTTTCTTT.

The chain links TRBV11-3 to TRBJ1-1; possible D gene TRBD1, 5 bases. CDR1 and CDR2 from the germline V gene are SGHNT and YENEEA. V dropped 5 bases and J dropped 2 bases, with 15 bases sitting between them. The CDR3 runs to 15 residues. Here the CDR3 reads CASSQRTGGNTEAFF. The CDR3 region has the DNA TGTGCCAGCAGCCAAAGGACCGGGGGAAACACTGAAGCTTTCTTT.

The chain links TRBV18 to TRBJ2-1; 9 bases fit TRBD2. The CDR3 runs 14 residues. From germline, CDR1 is KGHSH and CDR2 LQKENI. The trim removed 7 bases at V and 7 bases at J, leaving 8 bases unmatched. CDR3: CASWSGGPGNEQFF. Written as DNA, the CDR3 is TGTGCCAGCTGGAGCGGGGGGCCTGGTAATGAGCAGTTCTTC.

The rearrangement uses TRBV9 and TRBJ2-1; TRBD2 agrees at 12 bases. Germline CDR1 reads SGDLS; CDR2 reads YYNGEE. This CDR3 is built from 16 residues. Germline trimming cut 4 bases from V and 4 bases from J; bases unmatched to any gene: 6. The CDR3 is CASSLRLAGVYNEQFF. CDR3 DNA: TGTGCCAGCAGCCTCAGACTAGCGGGGGTATACAATGAGCAGTTCTTC.

About this clone: Within the sample, other DNA sequences also encode this same CDR3. J is TRBJ1-2 and V is TRBV7-9, with 7 bases that match TRBD1. The CDR3 is 14 amino acids. Per the germline V gene, CDR1 is SEHNR and CDR2 is FQNEAQ (reference sequence). J lost 3 bases, V lost 0 bases, and 1 base had no gene match. The CDR3 DNA follows: TGTGCCAGCAGCTTAGCAGGGGGCGACTATGGCTACACCTTC. Translated, it gives CASSLAGGDYGYTF.

The V and J genes are TRBV6-5 and TRBJ1-1, with 7 bases that match TRBD1. After removal of 2 bases from V and 5 bases from J, the junction contained 2 bases not matched to a gene. CDR3 length: 13 amino acids. Germline lookup yields CDR1 MNHEY and CDR2 SVGAGI. The CDR3 loop is CASSYEGQTEAFF. The DNA for the CDR3 is TGTGCCAGCAGTTACGAGGGACAGACTGAAGCTTTCTTT.

The CDR3 DNA is TGTGCCAGCAGCCGAAGCGGGGGGGCCCGAAACAATGAGCAGTTCTTC. It translates to CASSRSGGARNNEQFF. The J gene is TRBJ2-1, the V gene TRBV7-8, with 10 bases that match TRBD2. With 5 bases clipped from V and 5 bases from J, the junction kept 9 bases outside the gene matches. Germline values: CDR1 SGHVS, CDR2 FQNEAQ. This CDR3 comprises 16 residues.

The CDR3 loop reads CAWSVRAGETQYF. In DNA form, the CDR3 reads TGTGCCTGGAGTGTAAGGGCGGGGGAGACCCAGTACTTC. This chain uses TRBV30 with TRBJ2-5, with D possibly matching TRBD2 (6 bases). Trimming shortened V by 0 bases and J by 5 bases, and 10 bases separated the two germline ends. CDR1 is GTSNPN, CDR2 SVGIG, per germline (reference sequence). The CDR3 runs to 13 residues.

This chain uses TRBV6-1 with TRBJ2-7; a weak D match, TRBD1 (6 bases). Germline CDR1 reads MNHNS; CDR2 reads SASEGT. The CDR3 runs to 14 residues. Deletions cut 3 bases from V and 6 bases from J, with 15 bases between. This CDR3 reads CASSEGRGAGEQYF. The CDR3 nucleotides read TGTGCCAGCAGTGAGGGCAGGGGAGCTGGCGAGCAGTACTTC.

The V call is TRBV19, the J call TRBJ2-7; D gene ambiguous. Germline V CDR1 and CDR2: LNHDA, SQIVND (reference sequence). The CDR3 has 14 amino acids. The V end lost 8 bases, the J end lost 0 bases, and 14 bases lay between the germline ends. CDR3 loop: CASVDTEYSYEQYF. In nucleotides, the CDR3 is TGTGCCAGTGTCGATACAGAGTACTCCTACGAGCAGTACTTC.

The J gene is TRBJ2-3, the V gene TRBV30; the match to TRBD2 covers 7 bases. The V and J ends lost 3 bases and 4 bases, in that order; junction bases with no gene match: 7. Germline loops: CDR1 GTSNPN, CDR2 SVGIG (reference sequence). The CDR3 extends over 14 amino acids. The DNA for the CDR3 is TGTGCCTGGAGGCGGGGGAGAGGCGCAGATACGCAGTATTTT. This sequence encodes CAWRRGRGADTQYF.

This clone was observed once. The chain is built from TRBV27 and TRBJ2-3, with 11 bases matching TRBD2. CDR3 length: 17 residues. CDR1 MNHEY and CDR2 SMNVEV come from the germline V gene (reference sequence). J lost 1 base, V lost 5 bases, and 8 bases had no gene match. CDR3 nucleotide sequence: TGTGCCAGCAGTATGGGGACTAGCGGTTGGGGCACAGATACGCAGTATTTT. Amino acids: CASSMGTSGWGTDTQYF.

The chain couples TRBV5-4 to TRBJ1-2, with D possibly matching TRBD1 (5 bases). Trimming left V 0 bases short and J 7 bases short, with 16 bases between. CDR3 length equals 15 residues. Germline V gene lookup returns CDR1 SGHNT and CDR2 YYREEE (reference sequence). The CDR3 loop is CASSLGATEGVGYTF. CDR3 nucleotide sequence: TGTGCCAGCAGCTTGGGGGCTACAGAAGGGGTTGGCTACACCTTC.

The chain employs TRBV6-5 and TRBJ2-7, with D tentatively TRBD2 (5 bases). The CDR3 is 13 amino acids. Deletions cut 4 bases from V and 9 bases from J, with 16 bases between. Per the germline V gene, CDR1 is MNHEY and CDR2 is SVGAGI. This CDR3 reads CASSWNQLDGQYF. DNA for the CDR3: TGTGCCAGCAGTTGGAATCAACTAGACGGGCAGTACTTC.

V usage is TRBV9 and J usage is TRBJ1-1; 8 bases match TRBD1. Germline trimming cut 0 bases from V and 1 base from J; bases unmatched to any gene: 5. This CDR3 region has 16 residues. Germline V gene data show CDR1 as SGDLS and CDR2 as YYNGEE. CDR3 DNA sequence: TGTGCCAGCAGCGTAGGGGGACAGGCCAAGAACACTGAAGCTTTCTTT. Amino acid sequence: CASSVGGQAKNTEAFF.

The chain recombines TRBV5-1 with TRBJ2-5, with 13 bases aligning to TRBD2. The CDR3 length is 16 residues. The ends lost 5 bases at V and 7 bases at J; junction bases unmatched: 11. Germline CDR1 is SGHRS and CDR2 is YFSETQ. CDR3 sequence: CASRPTSGGDTGTQYF. Written as DNA, the CDR3 is TGCGCCAGCAGGCCTACTAGCGGGGGGGATACGGGGACCCAGTACTTC.

This clone was seen once. The chain uses TRBV6-1 and TRBJ2-7; D unclear. The CDR3 loop spans 12 amino acids. The V gene lost 3 bases and the J gene lost 0 bases, with 3 bases spanning the gap. CDR1 is MNHNS, CDR2 SASEGT, per germline. The CDR3 DNA follows: TGTGCCAGCAGTGAGAGCTCCTACGAGCAGTACTTC. It yields the protein CASSESSYEQYF.

Points on this clone: Other DNA sequences from this sample encode an identical CDR3 as well. This rearrangement joins TRBV6-5 to TRBJ1-1; D is ambiguous. CDR3 length: 13 residues. CDR1 MNHEY and CDR2 SVGAGI come from the germline V gene. Trimming took off 5 bases at V and 1 base at J, with 8 bases between the two ends. CDR3 residues: CASSPTENTEAFF. Written as DNA, the CDR3 is TGTGCCAGCAGTCCCACAGAGAACACTGAAGCTTTCTTT.

This clone was picked up a small number of times. The chain combines TRBV5-6 with TRBJ2-1, with 9 bases aligning to TRBD1. The CDR3 loop spans 15 amino acids. Germline CDR1 SGHDT, CDR2 YYEEEE. The J segment lost 7 bases and the V segment lost 4 bases, leaving 9 bases of the junction unmatched. CDR3 protein: CASSPGTGNGNEQFF. CDR3 in DNA: TGTGCCAGCAGCCCCGGGACAGGGAATGGAAATGAGCAGTTCTTC.

The V call is TRBV7-3, the J call TRBJ2-7; 7 bases fit TRBD2. Germline trimming cut 3 bases from V and 0 bases from J; bases unmatched to any gene: 2. The CDR3 runs 14 residues. The germline CDR1 and CDR2 sequences are SGHTA and FQGTGA. Here the CDR3 DNA reads TGTGCCAGCAGCTTCGGGGGGAGCTCCTACGAGCAGTACTTC. Translation gives CASSFGGSSYEQYF.

The rearrangement uses TRBV5-1 and TRBJ1-2, with 10 bases identical to TRBD1. The ends lost 3 bases at V and 8 bases at J; junction bases unmatched: 7. Germline V gives CDR1 SGHRS, CDR2 YFSETQ. The CDR3 runs 14 residues. CDR3 nucleotides: TGCGCCAGCAGCTACTCGACAGGGGGCGAGGGCTACACCTTC. Translating gives CASSYSTGGEGYTF.

The genes are TRBV9 and TRBJ2-1, with D possibly TRBD2 on 5 matching bases. Germline lookup yields CDR1 SGDLS and CDR2 YYNGEE. The CDR3 loop spans 13 amino acids. Trimming shortened V by 3 bases and J by 5 bases, and 9 bases separated the two germline ends. The DNA for the CDR3 is TGTGCCAGCAGCGGTAGCGTGGACAATGAGCAGTTCTTC. Its translation: CASSGSVDNEQFF.